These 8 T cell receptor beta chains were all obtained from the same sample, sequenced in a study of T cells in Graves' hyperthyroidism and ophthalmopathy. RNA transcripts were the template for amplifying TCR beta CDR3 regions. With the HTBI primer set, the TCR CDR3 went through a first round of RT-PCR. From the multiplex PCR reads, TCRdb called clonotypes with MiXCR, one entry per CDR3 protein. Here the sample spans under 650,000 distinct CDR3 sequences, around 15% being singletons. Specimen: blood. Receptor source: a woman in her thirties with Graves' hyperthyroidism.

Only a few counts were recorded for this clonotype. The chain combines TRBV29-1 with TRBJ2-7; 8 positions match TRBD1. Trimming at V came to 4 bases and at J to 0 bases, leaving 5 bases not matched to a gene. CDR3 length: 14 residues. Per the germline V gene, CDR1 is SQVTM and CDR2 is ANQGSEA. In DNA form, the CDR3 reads TGCAGCGTTGGGGGACAGGAGTTCTCCTACGAGCAGTACTTC. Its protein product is CSVGGQEFSYEQYF.

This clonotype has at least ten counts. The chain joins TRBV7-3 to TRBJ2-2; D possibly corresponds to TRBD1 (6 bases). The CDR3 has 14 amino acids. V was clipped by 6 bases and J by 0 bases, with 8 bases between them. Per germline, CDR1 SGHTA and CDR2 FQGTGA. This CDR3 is CASREGANTGELFF. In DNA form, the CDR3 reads TGTGCCAGCAGAGAGGGGGCGAACACCGGGGAGCTGTTTTTT.

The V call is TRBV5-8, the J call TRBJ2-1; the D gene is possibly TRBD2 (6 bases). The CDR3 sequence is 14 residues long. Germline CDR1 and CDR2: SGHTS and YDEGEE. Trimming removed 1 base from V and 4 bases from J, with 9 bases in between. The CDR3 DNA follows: TGTGCCAGCAGCTTGTGGCTAGCGTACAATGAGCAGTTCTTC. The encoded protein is CASSLWLAYNEQFF.

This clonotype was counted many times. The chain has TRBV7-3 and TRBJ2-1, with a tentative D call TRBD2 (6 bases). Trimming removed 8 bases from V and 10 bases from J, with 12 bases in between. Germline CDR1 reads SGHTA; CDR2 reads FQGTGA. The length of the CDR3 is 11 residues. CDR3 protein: CASGGKEEQFF. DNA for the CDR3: TGTGCCAGCGGGGGGAAGGAGGAGCAGTTCTTC. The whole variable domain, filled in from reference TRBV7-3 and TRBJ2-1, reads GAGVSQTPSNKVTEKGKYVELRCDPISGHTALYWYRQSLGQGPEFLIYFQGTGAADDSGLPNDRFFAVRPEGSVSTLKIQRTERGDSAVYLCASGGKEEQFFGPGTRLTVL.

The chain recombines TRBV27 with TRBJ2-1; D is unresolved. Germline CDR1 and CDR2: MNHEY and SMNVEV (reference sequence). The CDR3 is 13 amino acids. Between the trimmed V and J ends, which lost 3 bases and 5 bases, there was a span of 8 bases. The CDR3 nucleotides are TGTGCCAGCAGTTTCGCATCTCACAATGAGCAGTTCTTC. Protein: CASSFASHNEQFF.

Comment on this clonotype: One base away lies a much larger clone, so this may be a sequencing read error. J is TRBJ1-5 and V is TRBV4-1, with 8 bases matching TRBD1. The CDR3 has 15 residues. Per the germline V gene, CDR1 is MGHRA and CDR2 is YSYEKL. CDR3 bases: TGCGCCAGCAACCAAGTGGGACAGGTGAATCAGCCCCAGCATTTT. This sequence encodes CASNQVGQVNQPQHF.

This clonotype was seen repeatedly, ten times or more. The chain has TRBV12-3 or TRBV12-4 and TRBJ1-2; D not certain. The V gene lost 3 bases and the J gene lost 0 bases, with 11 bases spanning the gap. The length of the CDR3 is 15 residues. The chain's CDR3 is CASSFRTMTNYGYTF. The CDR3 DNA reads TGTGCCAGCAGTTTTAGAACAATGACTAACTATGGCTACACCTTC.

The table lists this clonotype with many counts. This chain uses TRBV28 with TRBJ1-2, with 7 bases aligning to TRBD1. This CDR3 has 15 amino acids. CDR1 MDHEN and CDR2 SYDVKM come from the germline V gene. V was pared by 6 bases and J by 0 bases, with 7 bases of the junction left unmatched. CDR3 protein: CASSLNRGPNYGYTF. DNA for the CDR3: TGTGCCAGCAGCCTAAACAGGGGTCCTAACTATGGCTACACCTTC.